These 32 T cell receptor beta chains originate from one sample sequenced in a study of molecular identifiers for immune sequencing clone quantification. Each CDR3 protein is one row after TCRdb ran MiXCR on the PCR reads. The sample lists about 630,000 distinct CDR3 sequences, roughly 25% occurring once. The sequenced sample was naive CD8+ T cells from blood, with Jurkat cell RNA spiked in. Subset in this sample: FACS-sorted CD8+CD4-CCR7+CD45RA+ naive T cells. These receptors were obtained from a human donor in good health. Some libraries in this study had Jurkat cell RNA spiked in.

This clonotype was seen repeatedly, ten times or more. The chain uses TRBV29-1 and TRBJ2-2, with D perhaps assigned TRBD1 or TRBD2 (5 bases each). The CDR3 spans 12 residues. In germline, CDR1 is SQVTM, CDR2 ANQGSEA. The V gene lost 5 bases and the J gene lost 5 bases, with 9 bases spanning the gap. The CDR3 DNA follows: TGCAGCGTTTTGAGGGGAACCGGGGAGCTGTTTTTT. This gives the protein CSVLRGTGELFF.

CDR3 amino acids: CASSFGTISTDTQYF. The DNA of the CDR3 is TGTGCCAGCAGCTTTGGGACTATCAGCACAGATACGCAGTATTTT. This chain links TRBV5-4 with TRBJ2-3; 7 bases map to TRBD2. The junction had 3 bases not matched to a gene; V was cut back by 2 bases and J by 0 bases. CDR1 SGHNT and CDR2 YYREEE come from the germline V gene (reference sequence). The CDR3 is made up of 15 amino acids.

This clonotype has a handful of counts. The chain has TRBV4-2 and TRBJ2-7, with TRBD2 matching 7 bases. Germline V gives CDR1 LGHNA, CDR2 YNFKEQ. The CDR3 is made up of 16 amino acids. With V trimmed by 3 bases and J by 0 bases, 8 bases remained unmatched. In DNA, the CDR3 is TGTGCCAGCAGCCAGGCGACGGGCGGGAGCTCCTACGAGCAGTACTTC. Translated, it gives CASSQATGGSSYEQYF.

J is TRBJ1-1 and V is TRBV2, with a tentative D call TRBD1 (5 bases). Per the germline V gene, CDR1 is SNHLY and CDR2 is FYNNEI. CDR3 size: 13 residues. V lost 3 bases to trimming and J lost 4 bases, with 9 bases between them. CDR3 region: CASSETAITEAFF. CDR3 in DNA: TGTGCCAGCAGTGAGACAGCGATCACTGAAGCTTTCTTT.

This clonotype was counted only a few times. CDR3 loop: CASSSVPGPKGGANVLTF. The CDR3 region has the DNA TGTGCCAGCAGCTCGGTACCGGGACCTAAAGGAGGGGCCAACGTCCTGACTTTC. The chain joins TRBV7-9 to TRBJ2-6; D might be TRBD1 or TRBD2, each matching 5 bases. The CDR3 has 18 amino acids. CDR1 and CDR2 (germline): SEHNR, FQNEAQ (reference sequence). V lost 4 bases and J 4 bases, leaving 20 bases between the germline ends.

For this clonotype: A junction end diverges from the germline sequence, so it may reflect a read error. The gene calls are TRBV27 and TRBJ2-1; the match to TRBD2 covers 7 bases. The CDR3 is 14 amino acids. Germline V gene sequence: CDR1 MNHEY, CDR2 SMNVEV (reference sequence). CDR3 bases: TGTGCCAGCAGTTTATCGGGGACTATCAATGGGCAGTTCTTC. Encoded protein: CASSLSGTINGQFF.

There are a few counts of this clonotype. The J gene is TRBJ2-7, the V gene TRBV6-1, with 8 bases aligning to TRBD2. The junction had 10 bases not matched to a gene; V was cut back by 6 bases and J by 6 bases. Germline CDR1 MNHNS, CDR2 SASEGT. This CDR3 contains 14 residues. CDR3 amino acids: CASSLGTRVCEQYF. The CDR3 nucleotides read TGTGCCAGCAGCCTGGGGACTAGGGTCTGCGAGCAGTACTTC.

This clonotype appeared a few times. This chain uses TRBV19 with TRBJ2-1; perhaps TRBD2 as D (6 bases). CDR1 and CDR2 (germline): LNHDA, SQIVND (reference sequence). The CDR3 is made up of 12 amino acids. Trimming removed 6 bases at V and 11 bases at J, with 14 bases between. The CDR3 sequence: CASSPSAGKQFF. DNA for the CDR3: TGTGCCAGTAGCCCTAGCGCGGGGAAGCAGTTCTTC.

This rearrangement joins TRBV30 to TRBJ2-7, with TRBD1 as a possible D gene (6 bases). The V end lost 0 bases, the J end lost 2 bases, and 11 bases lay between the germline ends. This CDR3 is built from 14 residues. Germline CDR1 reads GTSNPN; CDR2 reads SVGIG (reference sequence). The chain's CDR3 is CAWSVSGGAYEQYF. The CDR3, as DNA: TGTGCCTGGAGTGTGAGTGGGGGCGCCTACGAGCAGTACTTC.

The chain recombines TRBV3-1 with TRBJ2-3, with D tentatively TRBD2 (7 bases). This CDR3 comprises 17 residues. From germline, CDR1 is LGHDT and CDR2 YNNKEL (reference sequence). V lost 4 bases, J lost 4 bases, and 21 bases lay in between. This CDR3 is CASSPSGGGGLADTQYF. The CDR3 DNA reads as TGTGCCAGCAGCCCTAGCGGAGGGGGGGGCCTCGCAGATACGCAGTATTTT.

This clonotype was counted at least ten times. The chain recombines TRBV14 with TRBJ1-1, with D possibly being TRBD1 (5 bases). Trimming cost V 2 bases and J 6 bases, with 10 bases left between them. Germline CDR1 is SGHDN and CDR2 is FVKESK. CDR3 size: 13 residues. CDR3 amino acids: CASSQRGTSEAFF. CDR3 nucleotide sequence: TGTGCCAGCAGCCAACGAGGGACCTCTGAAGCTTTCTTT.

As to this clonotype: This may arise from a read error, as a much more abundant clone is one base away. The chain carries TRBV13 and TRBJ2-3; 10 bases align to TRBD2. Germline V gene sequence: CDR1 PRHDT, CDR2 FYEKMQ (reference sequence). There are 16 residues in the CDR3. CDR3 residues: CANSLAAGGPGDTQYF. Written as DNA, the CDR3 is TGTGCCAACAGCTTAGCAGCGGGGGGGCCCGGAGATACGCAGTATTTT.

V and J are TRBV6-2 or TRBV6-3 and TRBJ2-6, with D possibly TRBD1 on 6 matching bases. CDR1 and CDR2 (germline): MNHEY, SVGEGT. Trimming cost V 0 bases and J 5 bases, with 17 bases left between them. The length of the CDR3 is 18 residues. DNA for the CDR3: TGTGCCAGCAGTTACTCGCAGGAGCGGACAGCTAGGGCCAACGTCCTGACTTTC. Translation gives CASSYSQERTARANVLTF.

This clonotype was seen only a few times. The chain couples TRBV9 to TRBJ2-2, with 10 nucleotides matching TRBD2. Germline V lookup: CDR1 SGDLS, CDR2 YYNGEE. The CDR3 has 16 amino acids. The V and J ends lost 0 bases and 7 bases, in that order; junction bases with no gene match: 6. CDR3 DNA sequence: TGTGCCAGCAGCGTAGCGTCTAGCGGGAGAGTCGGGGAGCTGTTTTTT. Its protein is CASSVASSGRVGELFF.

This clonotype was recorded many times. CDR3 in DNA: TGTGCCAGCAGCCCAACAGGGTCTGGGGCCAACGTCCTGACTTTC. Translated: CASSPTGSGANVLTF. J is TRBJ2-6 and V is TRBV12-3 or TRBV12-4, with D possibly matching TRBD1 (6 bases). This CDR3 is built from 15 residues. V was clipped by 6 bases and J by 1 base, with 10 bases between them.

This clonotype occurred many times. The gene calls are TRBV5-1 and TRBJ2-3, with 14 bases that match TRBD2. Germline values: CDR1 SGHRS, CDR2 YFSETQ. Trimming took 7 bases from V and 8 from J; bases not matched to a gene: 3. CDR3 length: 13 amino acids. The DNA of the CDR3 is TGCGCCAGCGGGACTAGCGGGGGTGTTACGCAGTATTTT. Translating it yields CASGTSGGVTQYF.

This clonotype was counted many times. V usage is TRBV4-3 and J usage is TRBJ2-1, with 9 bases matching TRBD1. Trimming took 0 bases from V and 7 from J; bases not matched to a gene: 7. Per the germline V gene, CDR1 is LGHNA and CDR2 is YSLEER. The CDR3 is 16 amino acids. CDR3 bases: TGCGCCAGCAGCCAAGATCGAACAGGGGGCCGGAATGAGCAGTTCTTC. The encoded protein is CASSQDRTGGRNEQFF.

V gene TRBV7-7 combines with J gene TRBJ2-5; 11 bases fit TRBD1. The junction had 7 bases not matched to a gene; V was cut back by 0 bases and J by 4 bases. Germline assignment: CDR1 SSHAT and CDR2 FNYEAQ (reference sequence). CDR3 size: 17 residues. The CDR3 sequence is CASSLAYRGTGGETQYF. CDR3 DNA sequence: TGTGCCAGCAGCTTAGCATACCGCGGGACAGGGGGAGAGACCCAGTACTTC. Full variable domain (remainder filled in from reference TRBV7-7 and TRBJ2-5): GAGVSQSPRYKVTKRGQDVTLRCDPISSHATLYWYQQALGQGPEFLTYFNYEAQPDKSGLPSDRFSAERPEGSISTLTIQRTEQRDSAMYRCASSLAYRGTGGETQYFGPGTRLLVL.

Comments on this clonotype: It may be a read error: a sequence one base away is much more abundant. The V call is TRBV12-3 or TRBV12-4, the J call TRBJ1-5; D perhaps matches TRBD1 (6 bases). The CDR3 has 17 residues. V was cut by 4 bases and J by 0 bases, with 16 bases left in between. CDR3 in DNA: TGTGCCAGCAGTTCGGATGGGGACATGTCTAGCAATCAGCCCCAGCATTTT. As protein: CASSSDGDMSSNQPQHF.

The table lists this clonotype with many counts. This rearrangement joins TRBV6-2 or TRBV6-3 to TRBJ2-3; no reliable D call. The ends were cut back, 2 bases at V and 2 bases at J, with 8 bases in the middle. Germline V gene lookup returns CDR1 MNHEY and CDR2 SVGEGT. The CDR3 extends over 14 amino acids. Written as DNA, the CDR3 is TGTGCCAGCAGTTACCTCAGGATCACAGATACGCAGTATTTT. Protein product: CASSYLRITDTQYF.

Details on this clonotype: Compared with germline, one end of the junction differs, possibly owing to a read error. DNA of the CDR3: TGTGCCAGCGGCTTAGGATCCAGGGAGCAGTTCTTC. Translating gives CASGLGSREQFF. The rearrangement uses TRBV7-9 and TRBJ2-1, with D uncertain. The CDR3 length is 12 residues. The germline V gene encodes CDR1 SEHNR and CDR2 FQNEAQ (reference sequence). Complete variable domain (other parts from reference TRBV7-9 and TRBJ2-1): DTGVSQNPRHKITKRGQNVTFRCDPISEHNRLYWYRQTLGQGPEFLTYFQNEAQLEKSRLLSDRFSAERPKGSFSTLEIQRTEQGDSAMYLCASGLGSREQFFGPGTRLTVL.

To note about this clonotype: The CDR3 end shows no conserved phenylalanine or tryptophan, and so a read error is likely. The rearrangement links TRBV20-1 to TRBJ1-6; D possibly corresponds to TRBD1 (6 bases). V lost 0 bases and J lost 7, with 19 bases in between. Germline assignment: CDR1 DFQATT and CDR2 SNEGSKA (reference sequence). The CDR3 extends over 17 amino acids. CDR3 amino acids: CSARDPGWQGTNSPLHY. CDR3 nucleotide sequence: TGCAGTGCTAGAGACCCCGGTTGGCAGGGGACAAATTCACCCCTCCACTAT.

This clonotype was observed at least ten times. The J gene is TRBJ2-3, the V gene TRBV6-2 or TRBV6-3, with no clear D. The CDR3 is made up of 13 amino acids. V was trimmed by 1 base and J by 6 bases, leaving 8 bases between them. Germline CDR1 reads MNHEY; CDR2 reads SVGEGT. CDR3 DNA sequence: TGTGCCAGCAGTTACTACAGCGAGGATACGCAGTATTTT. Its translation: CASSYYSEDTQYF.

This clonotype was found a few times. The rearrangement uses TRBV12-5 and TRBJ2-2; D is perhaps TRBD1 (6 bases). The V gene lost 1 base and the J gene lost 7 bases, with 16 bases spanning the gap. Germline loops: CDR1 LGHNT, CDR2 FRNRAP. CDR3 length: 16 amino acids. DNA of the CDR3: TGTGCTAGTGGTTTGGCGCCACAGGGTTTCAGCGGGGAGCTGTTTTTT. As protein: CASGLAPQGFSGELFF. The variable domain in full, with the rest retrieved from reference TRBV12-5 and TRBJ2-2, is DARVTQTPRHKVTEMGQEVTMRCQPILGHNTVFWYRQTMMQGLELLAYFRNRAPLDDSGMPKDRFSAEMPDATLATLKIQPSEPRDSAVYFCASGLAPQGFSGELFFGEGSRLTVL.

There are many counts of this clonotype. The rearrangement joins TRBV7-9 to TRBJ2-3; 8 bases map to TRBD2. In germline, CDR1 is SEHNR, CDR2 FQNEAQ (reference sequence). This CDR3 spans 14 amino acids. Germline trimming cut 5 bases from V and 5 bases from J; bases unmatched to any gene: 6. The CDR3 sequence: CASSQAGAGDTQYF. CDR3 nucleotide sequence: TGTGCCAGCAGCCAAGCGGGGGCTGGAGATACGCAGTATTTT.

About this clonotype itself: Being one base from a much bigger clone, this may be a read error. J is TRBJ2-7 and V is TRBV4-1, with TRBD2 matching over 7 bases. Germline CDR1 MGHRA, CDR2 YSYEKL. CDR3 length equals 15 residues. DNA of the CDR3: TGCGCCGGCAGCCAAGATCCCGGGGGGTTCTACGAGCAGTACTTC. This codes for CAGSQDPGGFYEQYF.

V is TRBV10-3 and J is TRBJ2-7; no definite D call. Per germline, CDR1 ENHRY and CDR2 SYGVKD. The CDR3 totals 16 residues. The germline V and J ends were trimmed by 3 bases and 3 bases, with 18 bases remaining between them. The chain's CDR3 is CAISDPGGRIGYEQYF. The DNA of the CDR3 is TGTGCCATCAGTGATCCGGGTGGGCGAATCGGCTACGAGCAGTACTTC.

This clonotype was detected many times. J is TRBJ2-4 and V is TRBV6-2 or TRBV6-3; no firm D call. The CDR3 covers 14 residues. From germline, CDR1 is MNHEY and CDR2 SVGEGT. V lost 10 bases and J 8 bases, leaving 21 bases between the germline ends. The CDR3 DNA is TGTGCCACCTCGATCGCTACGTTCCTCGACATTCAGTACTTC. Its protein product is CATSIATFLDIQYF.

The J gene is TRBJ1-1, the V gene TRBV11-2, with D possibly being TRBD1 (5 bases). The CDR3 extends over 16 amino acids. Germline V gives CDR1 SGHAT, CDR2 FQNNGV. V was pared by 1 base and J by 0 bases, with 12 bases between. DNA of the CDR3: TGTGCCAGCAGCTTAGCTCCGGGACGGATGAACACTGAAGCTTTCTTT. Translating gives CASSLAPGRMNTEAFF.

Concerning this clonotype: A much larger clone sits a single nucleotide away, making a read error possible. The chain uses TRBV4-3 and TRBJ2-3, with D perhaps matching TRBD2 (5 bases). The CDR3 covers 17 residues. Germline V gene data show CDR1 as LGHNA and CDR2 as YSLEER. This CDR3 is CASSQDPTDYPTDTRYF. CDR3 coding DNA: TGCGCCAGCAGCCAAGACCCCACCGACTATCCCACAGATACGCGGTATTTT.

This clonotype was recorded many times. CDR3 protein: CASSLGAGSGGGEQYF. The CDR3, as DNA: TGTGCCAGCAGTTTAGGGGCAGGAAGCGGGGGTGGCGAGCAGTACTTC. The chain is built from TRBV27 and TRBJ2-7; 8 bases are shared with TRBD2. CDR1 and CDR2 (germline): MNHEY, SMNVEV (reference sequence). Trimming cost V 2 bases and J 6 bases; bases outside gene matches: 12. The CDR3 sequence is 16 residues long.

The V gene is TRBV2, the J gene TRBJ2-5; D unclear. V gave up 2 bases and J gave up 2 bases, with 6 bases separating them. CDR1 and CDR2 from the germline V gene are SNHLY and FYNNEI. The CDR3 runs 13 residues. The CDR3 loop is CASSEYGQETQYF. The CDR3 DNA is TGTGCCAGCAGTGAATACGGTCAAGAGACCCAGTACTTC.